A single sample gave rise to the 31 T cell receptor beta chains below, sequenced in a study of identical twins. TCRdb itself ran the 5' RACE reads through MiXCR, one entry per CDR3 protein. The profile covers 450,000 or so distinct CDR3 sequences, with 12% to 15% appearing a single time and 0.52% taken by the ten largest. These data were also reused for a study on yellow fever vaccine responses in identical twins.

Sequenced sample: CD4+ T cells sorted from blood. Receptors originate from a woman aged 18-29 years in good health.

This clonotype was recorded a few times. V is TRBV20-1 and J is TRBJ1-2; 7 bases align to TRBD1. Germline V lookup: CDR1 DFQATT, CDR2 SNEGSKA (reference sequence). The CDR3 is 13 amino acids. J gave up 10 bases and V 5 bases, and 13 bases lay outside the gene matches. In DNA, the CDR3 is TGCAGTGCTCCGAACCAGGGGGATGATGTCTACACCTTC. Protein sequence: CSAPNQGDDVYTF.

Only a few counts were recorded for this clonotype. The chain couples TRBV5-1 to TRBJ2-3; TRBD2 matches 8 bases. With V trimmed by 3 bases and J by 4 bases, 7 bases remained unmatched. The CDR3 consists of 15 residues. The germline V gene has CDR1 SGHRS and CDR2 YFSETQ. The DNA for the CDR3 is TGCGCCAGCAGCTCAAGCGGGAGAGGAGCAGATACGCAGTATTTT. Protein: CASSSSGRGADTQYF.

This clonotype was counted between two and nine times. CDR3 in DNA: TGTGCCACCAGCAGAGGCGCAGGGATGTACGAGCAGTACTTC. Residues: CATSRGAGMYEQYF. The chain uses TRBV15 and TRBJ2-7; possible D gene TRBD1, 5 bases. The V end was cut by 1 base, the J end by 4 bases, with 11 bases between. Germline values: CDR1 LNHNV, CDR2 YYDKDF (reference sequence). CDR3 length: 14 residues.

This clonotype was seen only a few times. The chain uses TRBV11-2 and TRBJ2-3; 11 bases match TRBD2. Germline V lookup: CDR1 SGHAT, CDR2 FQNNGV. The CDR3 is 19 amino acids. With V trimmed by 2 bases and J by 1 base, 11 bases remained unmatched. This CDR3 reads CASSLRVSGTSGGTDTQYF. DNA for the CDR3: TGTGCCAGCAGCTTAAGGGTCTCGGGGACTAGCGGCGGCACAGATACGCAGTATTTT.

This clonotype showed up just a few times. This chain links TRBV7-9 with TRBJ2-2; 7 bases line up with TRBD2. V gave up 5 bases and J gave up 4 bases; unmatched junction bases: 4. CDR1 SEHNR and CDR2 FQNEAQ come from the germline V gene (reference sequence). This CDR3 spans 14 amino acids. The CDR3 reads CASSVRGFTGELFF. The CDR3 DNA follows: TGTGCCAGCAGCGTGCGGGGGTTCACCGGGGAGCTGTTTTTT.

The gene calls are TRBV20-1 and TRBJ2-7; TRBD2 matches at 8 bases. The CDR3 has 15 residues. Germline V gene data show CDR1 as DFQATT and CDR2 as SNEGSKA (reference sequence). V lost 6 bases, J lost 2 bases, and 12 bases stayed unmatched. The CDR3 nucleotides read TGCAGTGCCTGGCCGGGACTAGGGAATACCTACGAGCAGTACTTC. It translates to CSAWPGLGNTYEQYF.

In this sample, this clonotype turned up a few times. This chain connects TRBV2 to TRBJ2-3; D perhaps matches TRBD2 (6 bases). Trimming stripped 6 bases from V and 6 bases from J, with 19 bases between. The germline V gene has CDR1 SNHLY and CDR2 FYNNEI. There are 15 residues in the CDR3. CDR3 in DNA: TGTGCCAGCAGCGAAACCCCGAGGAGGGAGGATACGCAGTATTTT. It yields the protein CASSETPRREDTQYF.

The V call is TRBV11-2, the J call TRBJ2-7, with a tentative D call TRBD2 (5 bases). V was trimmed by 2 bases and J by 4 bases, leaving 12 bases between them. CDR1 and CDR2 (germline): SGHAT, FQNNGV. This CDR3 has 14 residues. The CDR3 coding sequence is TGTGCCAGCAGCTTATCACTAGGTGGATACGAGCAGTACTTC. Translating it yields CASSLSLGGYEQYF.

This clonotype was seen a handful of times. The chain joins TRBV24-1 to TRBJ1-1, with D possibly TRBD1 on 5 matching bases. This CDR3 is 12 amino acids long. Per germline, CDR1 KGHDR and CDR2 SFDVKD. With 4 bases removed from V and 8 bases from J, the gap between germline ends came to 10 bases. CDR3 amino acids: CATSEPGREAFF. CDR3 nucleotide sequence: TGTGCCACCAGTGAACCGGGACGGGAAGCTTTCTTT.

In its sample, this clonotype was seen a few times. The rearrangement links TRBV5-4 to TRBJ2-2, with D uncertain. The CDR3 consists of 15 residues. With 2 bases removed from V and 7 bases from J, the gap between germline ends came to 15 bases. Looked up from germline, CDR1 is SGHNT and CDR2 is YYREEE (reference sequence). The CDR3 is CASSLTGPSGGELFF. The DNA of the CDR3 is TGTGCCAGCAGCTTAACGGGCCCCTCCGGCGGGGAGCTGTTTTTT. The complete variable domain, with remaining parts taken from reference TRBV5-4 and TRBJ2-2, reads ETGVTQSPTHLIKTRGQQVTLRCSSQSGHNTVSWYQQALGQGPQFIFQYYREEENGRGNFPPRFSGLQFPNYSSELNVNALELDDSALYLCASSLTGPSGGELFFGEGSRLTVL.

The chain combines TRBV28 with TRBJ2-3, with 10 bases aligning to TRBD2. The CDR3 contains 15 residues. Trimming removed 5 bases from V and 3 bases from J; junction bases left unmatched: 5. CDR1 is MDHEN, CDR2 SYDVKM, per germline. As DNA, the CDR3 is TGTGCCAGCAGTCAACTAGCGGGAAAGACAGATACGCAGTATTTT. The encoded protein is CASSQLAGKTDTQYF.

The J gene is TRBJ2-1, the V gene TRBV14; TRBD2 matches 8 bases. V was pared by 1 base and J by 8 bases, with 1 base of the junction left unmatched. CDR3 length: 13 amino acids. Germline CDR1 reads SGHDN; CDR2 reads FVKESK. CDR3 protein: CASSQVRGDEQFF. For the CDR3, the DNA is TGTGCCAGCAGCCAAGTGCGGGGGGATGAGCAGTTCTTC.

This clonotype was recorded a few times. The rearrangement joins TRBV12-3 or TRBV12-4 to TRBJ2-1, with TRBD1 matching 10 bases. With 6 bases clipped from V and 3 bases from J, the junction kept 5 bases outside the gene matches. This CDR3 is 15 amino acids long. For the CDR3, the DNA is TGTGCCAGCAGACGGGGGACAGGGGACTACAATGAGCAGTTCTTC. Its translation: CASRRGTGDYNEQFF.

This clonotype was seen more than once but under ten times. The V and J genes are TRBV6-1 and TRBJ2-6, with D possibly being TRBD2 (5 bases). Trimming left V 8 bases short and J 2 bases short, with 10 bases between. The CDR3 sequence is 14 residues long. Looked up from germline, CDR1 is MNHNS and CDR2 is SASEGT. This CDR3 reads CASRDLTGANVLTF. The DNA for the CDR3 is TGTGCCAGCCGGGATTTGACTGGGGCCAACGTCCTGACTTTC.

This clonotype has more than one count but fewer than ten. The chain joins TRBV28 to TRBJ1-4; D is perhaps TRBD1 (6 bases). V lost 4 bases, J lost 2 bases, and 11 bases lay in between. From germline, CDR1 is MDHEN and CDR2 SYDVKM. This CDR3 comprises 15 residues. CDR3 bases: TGTGCCAGCAGTTCCCCGGGGGCCACTAATGAAAAACTGTTTTTT. Amino acid sequence: CASSSPGATNEKLFF.

Ten or more counts support this clonotype. The rearrangement joins TRBV5-1 to TRBJ2-1; 8 bases map to TRBD2. V lost 0 bases, J lost 0 bases, and 2 bases stayed unmatched. Germline V gives CDR1 SGHRS, CDR2 YFSETQ. The CDR3 covers 16 residues. The CDR3, as DNA: TGCGCCAGCAGCTTGGCCGGGGGGGGCTCCTACAATGAGCAGTTCTTC. Translating it yields CASSLAGGGSYNEQFF.

This clonotype was observed a handful of times. The gene calls are TRBV6-1 and TRBJ2-7; 10 bases line up with TRBD1. The germline V gene encodes CDR1 MNHNS and CDR2 SASEGT. The V and J ends lost 6 bases and 7 bases, in that order; junction bases with no gene match: 6. The CDR3 has 13 amino acids. The CDR3 loop is CASSRQGAREQYF. The CDR3 DNA is TGTGCCAGCAGCCGACAGGGGGCGAGGGAGCAGTACTTC.

This clonotype was seen only a few times. The gene calls are TRBV6-2 or TRBV6-3 and TRBJ2-7; TRBD2 aligns across 7 bases. V gave up 6 bases and J gave up 0 bases; unmatched junction bases: 14. The CDR3 extends over 17 amino acids. In germline, CDR1 is MNHEY, CDR2 SVGEGT. The CDR3 nucleotides are TGTGCCAGCAGCCCGATTGAGGGGAAGCGGGGCTCCTACGAGCAGTACTTC. This sequence encodes CASSPIEGKRGSYEQYF.

The J gene is TRBJ2-2, the V gene TRBV2; the D is unclear. CDR1 is SNHLY and CDR2 is FYNNEI in the germline V gene. V lost 6 bases and J 2 bases, leaving 10 bases between the germline ends. This CDR3 region has 14 residues. The CDR3 protein is CASRGSINTGELFF. The DNA of the CDR3 is TGTGCCAGCAGGGGCAGCATAAACACCGGGGAGCTGTTTTTT.

The rearrangement uses TRBV7-2 and TRBJ2-4; 9 bases match TRBD1. The CDR3 has 14 residues. V trimming: 5 bases; J trimming: 4 bases; junction bases outside the gene matches: 3. CDR1 SGHTA and CDR2 FQGNSA come from the germline V gene. The CDR3 bases are TGTGCCAGCAGCCCGGGACAGGGTAAAAACATTCAGTACTTC. It translates to CASSPGQGKNIQYF. Complete variable domain (other parts from reference TRBV7-2 and TRBJ2-4): GAGVSQSPSNKVTEKGKDVELRCDPISGHTALYWYRQSLGQGLEFLIYFQGNSAPDKSGLPSDRFSAERTGGSVSTLTIQRTQQEDSAVYLCASSPGQGKNIQYFGAGTRLSVL.

There are a few counts of this clonotype. V and J are TRBV7-2 and TRBJ2-2; D unclear. Trimming shortened V by 3 bases and J by 6 bases, and 8 bases separated the two germline ends. The CDR3 covers 13 residues. The germline gives CDR1 SGHTA, CDR2 FQGNSA. DNA of the CDR3: TGTGCCAGCAGCTTGAGCTGGGCCGGGGAGCTGTTTTTT. Its protein product is CASSLSWAGELFF.

This clonotype was recorded a few times. The DNA of the CDR3 is TGCGCCAGCAGCTTGTTGAAGGGGGTGAACACTGAAGCTTTCTTT. It codes for CASSLLKGVNTEAFF. J is TRBJ1-1 and V is TRBV5-1; possible D gene TRBD1, 6 bases. V was shortened by 1 base and J by 0 bases, with 10 bases between the two germline ends. The CDR3 extends over 15 amino acids. The germline gives CDR1 SGHRS, CDR2 YFSETQ.

The genes are TRBV2 and TRBJ2-3; a weak D match, TRBD1 (5 bases). Germline loops: CDR1 SNHLY, CDR2 FYNNEI. With 7 bases removed from V and 4 bases from J, the gap between germline ends came to 9 bases. This CDR3 has 12 amino acids. The DNA of the CDR3 is TGTGCCAGCAAGGTGACAGCAGATACGCAGTATTTT. Translated: CASKVTADTQYF.

In this sample, this clonotype turned up a few times. The chain uses TRBV7-9 and TRBJ2-7; 7 nucleotides agree with TRBD1. Germline V lookup: CDR1 SEHNR, CDR2 FQNEAQ (reference sequence). V shed 5 bases and J 4 bases; nucleotides not matched to a gene: 8. The CDR3 is made up of 14 amino acids. This CDR3 reads CASSPLTGLYEQYF. In DNA form, the CDR3 reads TGTGCCAGCAGCCCGTTGACAGGGTTGTACGAGCAGTACTTC.

The rearrangement links TRBV15 to TRBJ2-7, with D perhaps TRBD1 or TRBD2 (5 bases each). Per the germline V gene, CDR1 is LNHNV and CDR2 is YYDKDF (reference sequence). This CDR3 region has 16 residues. V lost 0 bases to trimming and J lost 1 base, with 13 bases between them. Here the CDR3 DNA reads TGTGCCACCAGCAGAGATGGATGGGGGATTTCCTACGAGCAGTACTTC. Protein sequence: CATSRDGWGISYEQYF. Using reference TRBV15 and TRBJ2-7 for the parts outside the CDR3, the full variable domain is DAMVIQNPRYQVTQFGKPVTLSCSQTLNHNVMYWYQQKSSQAPKLLFHYYDKDFNNEADTPDNFQSRRPNTSFCFLDIRSPGLGDTAMYLCATSRDGWGISYEQYFGPGTRLTVT.

Only a few counts were recorded for this clonotype. J is TRBJ2-3 and V is TRBV6-1; D gene uncertain. CDR1 and CDR2 (germline): MNHNS, SASEGT. The length of the CDR3 is 15 residues. Trimming removed 1 base at V and 9 bases at J, with 17 bases between. The CDR3 nucleotides are TGTGCCAGCAGTGAAGTAGGGTTTACGGCCCGAACGCAGTATTTT. Amino acids: CASSEVGFTARTQYF.

This chain joins TRBV12-3 or TRBV12-4 and TRBJ1-1; D not resolved. Between the trimmed V and J ends, which lost 1 base and 2 bases, there was a span of 8 bases. This CDR3 region has 14 residues. The CDR3 DNA follows: TGTGCCAGCAGTTTAGGGACCTATAACACTGAAGCTTTCTTT. It yields the protein CASSLGTYNTEAFF.

The sample holds many counts of this clonotype. The chain employs TRBV20-1 and TRBJ2-3; TRBD2 might be the D (5 bases). The CDR3 loop spans 14 amino acids. The germline V gene has CDR1 DFQATT and CDR2 SNEGSKA (reference sequence). With 3 bases removed from V and 2 bases from J, the gap between germline ends came to 12 bases. CDR3 in amino acids: CSARSSPHTDTQYF. Written as DNA, the CDR3 is TGCAGTGCTAGGTCTAGCCCTCACACAGATACGCAGTATTTT.

V is TRBV15 and J is TRBJ2-3; D ambiguous. Per germline, CDR1 LNHNV and CDR2 YYDKDF (reference sequence). Trimming stripped 0 bases from V and 0 bases from J, with 10 bases between. This CDR3 has 16 amino acids. This CDR3 reads CATSRDVVTSTDTQYF. The CDR3 DNA follows: TGTGCCACCAGCAGAGATGTGGTAACTAGCACAGATACGCAGTATTTT.

The rearrangement uses TRBV7-9 and TRBJ2-5; a weak D match, TRBD2 (5 bases). Trimming removed 0 bases from V and 5 bases from J, with 10 bases in between. CDR1 is SEHNR, CDR2 FQNEAQ, per germline (reference sequence). There are 14 residues in the CDR3. CDR3 bases: TGTGCCAGCAGCTTAGCGTCGGGGAGTGAGACCCAGTACTTC. As protein: CASSLASGSETQYF.

The rearrangement uses TRBV12-3 or TRBV12-4 and TRBJ1-3, with D unresolved. The V and J ends lost 6 bases and 8 bases respectively, with 8 bases between them. CDR3 length: 11 amino acids. CDR3 loop: CASRQADTIYF. In nucleotides, the CDR3 is TGTGCCAGCAGGCAGGCGGACACCATATATTTT.